These 13 T cell receptor beta chains were all obtained from the same sample, sequenced in a study of shared clonotypes between healthy human individuals. Clones were sequenced by immunoSEQ multiplex PCR, and TCRdb holds only the in-frame ones, with some missing. The sample includes fewer than 1.6 million clones, roughly 98.5% of them seen just once. Sequenced input: naive CD4+ T cells sorted from blood. Subset reported: CD45RA+ positively selected. These receptors were obtained from a man aged 25-45 years in good health.

The CDR3 reads CASSSSDRMGFVQPQHF. The CDR3 nucleotides read TGTGCCAGCAGCTCGAGCGACAGAATGGGGTTCGTTCAGCCCCAGCATTTT. V usage is TRBV7-2 and J usage is TRBJ1-5; D may be TRBD1 (5 bases). Germline lookup yields CDR1 SGHTA and CDR2 FQGNSA. This CDR3 has 17 residues. The ends were cut back, 4 bases at V and 6 bases at J, with 22 bases in the middle.

J is TRBJ2-7 and V is TRBV28; 7 nucleotides align to TRBD2. Germline V gene data show CDR1 as MDHEN and CDR2 as SYDVKM. J gave up 3 bases and V 6 bases, and 11 bases lay outside the gene matches. The CDR3 extends over 15 amino acids. CDR3 nucleotides: TGTGCCAGCAGAAACTATGGGGGAGGGATCTACGAGCAGTACTTC. Protein: CASRNYGGGIYEQYF.

The chain is built from TRBV7-9 and TRBJ2-7, with TRBD2 identical over 11 bases. With V trimmed by 4 bases and J by 1 base, 3 bases remained unmatched. CDR3 length equals 15 residues. Germline V gene data show CDR1 as SEHNR and CDR2 as FQNEAQ (reference sequence). In DNA, the CDR3 is TGTGCCAGCAGCTCCGGACTAGCGGGTTCCTACGAGCAGTACTTC. Translating it yields CASSSGLAGSYEQYF.

V and J are TRBV11-2 and TRBJ1-4, with 8 bases matching TRBD1. Germline V gives CDR1 SGHAT, CDR2 FQNNGV. This CDR3 contains 15 residues. Losses at the gene ends were 4 bases for V and 6 bases for J; bases not matched to a gene: 7. The CDR3 DNA sequence: TGTGCCAGCAGCTCCGTCAGGGGGCGGCATGAAAAACTGTTTTTT. As protein: CASSSVRGRHEKLFF.

The J gene is TRBJ1-3, the V gene TRBV18; D is perhaps TRBD1 (6 bases). The CDR3 spans 14 residues. Germline V CDR1 and CDR2: KGHSH, LQKENI. Trimming took off 1 base at V and 7 bases at J, with 11 bases between the two ends. CDR3 nucleotides: TGTGCCAGCTCACCACTGGAGACAGGCAACACCATATATTTT. Protein: CASSPLETGNTIYF. Looking up the rest from reference TRBV18 and TRBJ1-3 gives the full variable domain: NAGVMQNPRHLVRRRGQEARLRCSPMKGHSHVYWYRQLPEEGLKFMVYLQKENIIDESGMPKERFSAEFPKEGPSILRIQQVVRGDSAAYFCASSPLETGNTIYFGEGSWLTVV.

This chain links TRBV19 with TRBJ1-5; TRBD1 matches 8 bases. The germline CDR1 and CDR2 sequences are LNHDA and SQIVND (reference sequence). The CDR3 loop spans 17 amino acids. The junction had 16 bases not matched to a gene; V was cut back by 10 bases and J by 2 bases. The CDR3 DNA reads as TGTGCCAACCCGGGACAGGTAAAGCGAACCGGCAATCAGCCCCAGCATTTT. This codes for CANPGQVKRTGNQPQHF.

Comment on this clone: This same CDR3 is encoded by further DNA sequences in the sample. The chain joins TRBV9 to TRBJ2-2, with TRBD1 as a possible D gene (5 bases). Trimming took 2 bases from V and 5 from J, leaving 10 bases between them. This CDR3 spans 14 amino acids. CDR1 is SGDLS and CDR2 is YYNGEE in the germline V gene. The CDR3 sequence is CASSVGRVTGELFF. In nucleotides, the CDR3 is TGTGCCAGCAGCGTGGGCAGGGTGACCGGGGAGCTGTTTTTT.

CDR3 residues: CASSLGNGELFF. The CDR3 nucleotides read TGCGCCAGCAGCTTGGGGAACGGGGAGCTGTTTTTT. The chain carries TRBV5-1 and TRBJ2-2; no definite D call. The V gene lost 0 bases and the J gene lost 7 bases, with 4 bases spanning the gap. Germline CDR1 reads SGHRS; CDR2 reads YFSETQ. The CDR3 has 12 residues.

This chain's CDR3 is CASSPVGSEAFF. Written as DNA, the CDR3 is TGTGCCAGCTCACCAGTAGGATCTGAAGCTTTCTTT. The chain combines TRBV18 with TRBJ1-1; D is ambiguous. V lost 2 bases, J lost 6 bases, and 7 bases lay in between. Per the germline V gene, CDR1 is KGHSH and CDR2 is LQKENI. There are 12 residues in the CDR3.

This chain joins TRBV7-9 and TRBJ2-5, with D maybe TRBD2 (5 bases). CDR3 length: 16 residues. The V gene's germline CDR1 is SEHNR and CDR2 FQNEAQ (reference sequence). Trimming shortened V by 0 bases and J by 1 base, and 12 bases separated the two germline ends. CDR3 residues: CASSLAGSGSQETQYF. The CDR3 DNA reads as TGTGCCAGCAGCTTAGCGGGGAGCGGCTCCCAAGAGACCCAGTACTTC. Filled out from reference TRBV7-9 and TRBJ2-5, the complete variable domain reads DTGVSQNPRHKITKRGQNVTFRCDPISEHNRLYWYRQTLGQGPEFLTYFQNEAQLEKSRLLSDRFSAERPKGSFSTLEIQRTEQGDSAMYLCASSLAGSGSQETQYFGPGTRLLVL.

The rearrangement joins TRBV5-1 to TRBJ1-2; D remains ambiguous. With 4 bases removed from V and 4 bases from J, the gap between germline ends came to 20 bases. CDR1 SGHRS and CDR2 YFSETQ come from the germline V gene. This CDR3 region has 16 residues. The CDR3 region has the DNA TGCGCCAGCAGCGATTCCACAGCGGGAAGTGGCTATGGCTACACCTTC. Its translation: CASSDSTAGSGYGYTF.

The genes are TRBV11-2 and TRBJ1-4; TRBD1 agrees at 8 bases. The CDR3 runs 13 residues. J gave up 5 bases and V 8 bases, and 4 bases lay outside the gene matches. Germline CDR1 is SGHAT and CDR2 is FQNNGV. In DNA, the CDR3 is TGTGCCAGCCTGCGGACAGGGAATGAAAAACTGTTTTTT. It is translated as CASLRTGNEKLFF.

This chain uses TRBV10-3 with TRBJ2-7; 7 bases map to TRBD1. V gave up 6 bases and J gave up 5 bases; unmatched junction bases: 4. The length of the CDR3 is 12 residues. Germline lookup yields CDR1 ENHRY and CDR2 SYGVKD. In DNA form, the CDR3 reads TGTGCCATCAGCTCGACAGGGCACGAGCAGTACTTC. Residues: CAISSTGHEQYF.